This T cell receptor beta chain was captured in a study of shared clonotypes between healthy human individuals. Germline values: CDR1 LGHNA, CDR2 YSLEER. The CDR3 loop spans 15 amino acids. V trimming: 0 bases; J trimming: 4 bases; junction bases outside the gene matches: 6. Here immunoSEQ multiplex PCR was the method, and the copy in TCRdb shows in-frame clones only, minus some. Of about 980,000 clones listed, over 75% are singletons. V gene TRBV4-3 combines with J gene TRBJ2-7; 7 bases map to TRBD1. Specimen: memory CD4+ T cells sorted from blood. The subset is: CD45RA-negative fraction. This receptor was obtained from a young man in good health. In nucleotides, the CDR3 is TGCGCCAGCAGCCAAGAAGGGGGCCAGGTTTACGAGCAGTACTTC. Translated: CASSQEGGQVYEQYF.